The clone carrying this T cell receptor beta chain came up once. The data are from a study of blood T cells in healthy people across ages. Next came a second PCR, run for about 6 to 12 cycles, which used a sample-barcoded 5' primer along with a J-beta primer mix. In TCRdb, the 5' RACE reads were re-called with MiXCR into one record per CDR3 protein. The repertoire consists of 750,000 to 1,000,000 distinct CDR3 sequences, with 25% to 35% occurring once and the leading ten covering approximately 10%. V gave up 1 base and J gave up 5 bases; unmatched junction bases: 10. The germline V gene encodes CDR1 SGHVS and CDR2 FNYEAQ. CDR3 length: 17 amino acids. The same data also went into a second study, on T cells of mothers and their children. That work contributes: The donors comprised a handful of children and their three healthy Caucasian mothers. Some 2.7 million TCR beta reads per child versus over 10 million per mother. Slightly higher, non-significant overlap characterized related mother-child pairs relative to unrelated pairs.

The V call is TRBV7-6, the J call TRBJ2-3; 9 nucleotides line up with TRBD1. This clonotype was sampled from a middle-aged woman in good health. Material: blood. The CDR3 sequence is CASSLGPPDRGRDTQYF. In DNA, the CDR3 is TGTGCCAGCAGCTTAGGGCCCCCGGACAGGGGTAGAGATACGCAGTATTTT.